The 22 T cell receptor beta chains reported below all come from one sample, sequenced in a study of T-cell reconstitution after alpha-beta-depleted transplantation in children. Library preparation (for TCRbeta) was performed with unique molecular identifiers. TCRdb reprocessed the PCR reads via MiXCR and lists one record per CDR3 protein. The data show a few hundred thousand distinct CDR3 sequences, approximately 10% seen once. Specimen: PBMCs from the stem cell graft donor, collected from the stem cell graft. The source of these receptors is a human donor who donated a stem cell graft to a child with acute lymphoblastic leukemia.

The J gene is TRBJ2-7, the V gene TRBV16; D is unresolved. CDR3 length: 12 amino acids. The V gene lost 0 bases and the J gene lost 5 bases, with 5 bases spanning the gap. Germline V gene sequence: CDR1 KGHSY, CDR2 FQNENV. The CDR3 loop is CASSQSFDEQYF. The CDR3 region has the DNA TGTGCCAGCAGCCAATCGTTCGACGAGCAGTACTTC.

There are a few counts of this clonotype. The chain combines TRBV5-1 with TRBJ2-3, with a possible D match to TRBD1 (6 bases). The CDR3 runs 15 residues. Trimming removed 3 bases at V and 0 bases at J, with 11 bases between. Germline CDR1 SGHRS, CDR2 YFSETQ. CDR3 sequence (DNA): TGCGCCAGCAGCTGGACAGTTACTAGCACAGATACGCAGTATTTT. As protein: CASSWTVTSTDTQYF.

This clonotype came up a few times. This chain joins TRBV4-1 and TRBJ2-7, with 14 bases that match TRBD2. Germline CDR1 reads MGHRA; CDR2 reads YSYEKL. V dropped 2 bases and J dropped 6; count of bases not matched to a gene: 18. The CDR3 totals 20 residues. Here the CDR3 DNA reads TGCGCCAGCAGCCAATTTACCGGGACTAGCGGGAGATCACCTCTCCTCGAGCAGTACTTC. Amino acid sequence: CASSQFTGTSGRSPLLEQYF.

This clonotype was counted between two and nine times. The V call is TRBV20-1, the J call TRBJ1-1; the match to TRBD1 covers 12 bases. The CDR3 is 14 residues long. CDR1 and CDR2 from the germline V gene are DFQATT and SNEGSKA (reference sequence). In DNA, the CDR3 is TGCAGCGCCGGGGGGGACAGGGGGCAGACTGAAGCTTTCTTT. This sequence encodes CSAGGDRGQTEAFF.

Many counts were recorded for this clonotype. The rearrangement joins TRBV4-3 to TRBJ2-7, with 8 bases that match TRBD2. Looked up from germline, CDR1 is LGHNA and CDR2 is YSLEER. V gave up 1 base and J gave up 1 base; unmatched junction bases: 3. The CDR3 length is 15 residues. The CDR3: CASSQGLAGSYEQYF. CDR3 sequence (DNA): TGCGCCAGCAGCCAAGGGCTAGCGGGTTCCTACGAGCAGTACTTC.

Ten or more counts support this clonotype. J is TRBJ2-1 and V is TRBV5-1, with 10 bases identical to TRBD2. J gave up 6 bases and V 0 bases, and 9 bases lay outside the gene matches. The CDR3 covers 17 residues. CDR1 SGHRS and CDR2 YFSETQ come from the germline V gene. CDR3 region: CASSLGTLAGMGNEQFF. As DNA, the CDR3 is TGCGCCAGCAGCTTGGGGACACTAGCGGGAATGGGCAATGAGCAGTTCTTC. The full variable domain, its missing parts supplied by reference TRBV5-1 and TRBJ2-1, is KAGVTQTPRYLIKTRGQQVTLSCSPISGHRSVSWYQQTPGQGLQFLFEYFSETQRNKGNFPGRFSGRQFSNSRSEMNVSTLELGDSALYLCASSLGTLAGMGNEQFFGPGTRLTVL.

The rearrangement links TRBV12-3 or TRBV12-4 to TRBJ1-4; no firm D call. With 6 bases removed from V and 8 bases from J, the gap between germline ends came to 19 bases. The CDR3 spans 15 residues. The DNA for the CDR3 is TGTGCCAGCAGCCTGAGCGGGCCACTCCGGGAAAAACTGTTTTTT. Translated, it gives CASSLSGPLREKLFF.

This clonotype was observed a few times. This chain links TRBV28 with TRBJ2-7; 13 bases line up with TRBD2. The germline CDR1 and CDR2 sequences are MDHEN and SYDVKM. The length of the CDR3 is 18 residues. V lost 6 bases and J lost 0; bases outside the gene matches: 11. Here the CDR3 DNA reads TGTGCCAGCAGGATGAGGACTAGCGGGAGTAAAAGCTCCTACGAGCAGTACTTC. It translates to CASRMRTSGSKSSYEQYF.

This clonotype was observed a handful of times. V is TRBV7-2 and J is TRBJ2-1, with 7 positions matching TRBD1. J lost 2 bases, V lost 3 bases, and 4 bases had no gene match. The CDR3 is made up of 15 amino acids. Germline values: CDR1 SGHTA, CDR2 FQGNSA. This CDR3 reads CASSFDRATYNEQFF. CDR3 bases: TGTGCCAGCAGCTTCGACAGGGCCACCTACAATGAGCAGTTCTTC.

The genes are TRBV29-1 and TRBJ1-2; D is unresolved. Looked up from germline, CDR1 is SQVTM and CDR2 is ANQGSEA. The germline V and J ends were trimmed by 1 base and 4 bases, with 16 bases remaining between them. The CDR3 runs to 15 residues. CDR3 sequence reads: CSVEVPRGLSYGYTF. As DNA, the CDR3 is TGCAGCGTTGAAGTGCCTCGGGGTTTGAGCTATGGCTACACCTTC.

This clonotype was counted only a few times. The V and J genes are TRBV29-1 and TRBJ2-1, with 10 positions matching TRBD2. Germline CDR1 is SQVTM and CDR2 is ANQGSEA. This CDR3 comprises 16 residues. J was trimmed by 0 bases and V by 2 bases; bases with no gene match: 4. CDR3: CSVELAGASSYNEQFF. DNA for the CDR3: TGCAGCGTTGAACTAGCGGGAGCGAGCTCCTACAATGAGCAGTTCTTC.

This clonotype showed up many times. The V call is TRBV3-1, the J call TRBJ1-2; no firm D call. The V gene's germline CDR1 is LGHDT and CDR2 YNNKEL (reference sequence). CDR3 length equals 13 residues. The ends were cut back, 3 bases at V and 4 bases at J, with 9 bases in the middle. The CDR3, as DNA: TGTGCCAGCAGCCATGGGAATATCTATGGCTACACCTTC. Translation: CASSHGNIYGYTF.

In this sample, this clonotype turned up many times. The chain carries TRBV7-3 and TRBJ2-1, with unresolved D. CDR3 length: 13 residues. The germline V gene has CDR1 SGHTA and CDR2 FQGTGA. V was shortened by 2 bases and J by 9 bases, with 11 bases between the two germline ends. DNA of the CDR3: TGTGCCAGCAGCTTAGGGTCACAAAGTGAGCAGTTCTTC. Its translation is CASSLGSQSEQFF.

This sequence joins TRBV29-1 and TRBJ2-7; D might be TRBD1 (6 bases). The CDR3 contains 12 residues. V lost 4 bases and J lost 0, with 7 bases in between. CDR1 is SQVTM and CDR2 is ANQGSEA in the germline V gene. The chain's CDR3 is CSVVDSSYEQYF. CDR3 bases: TGCAGCGTTGTGGACAGCTCCTACGAGCAGTACTTC.

This clonotype was observed a handful of times. The chain links TRBV2 to TRBJ1-5; 9 nucleotides align to TRBD1. V was clipped by 4 bases and J by 4 bases; unmatched bases: 8. Germline V gene sequence: CDR1 SNHLY, CDR2 FYNNEI. The length of the CDR3 is 16 residues. The CDR3 DNA follows: TGTGCCAGCAGTGGAGGCGGGACAGGGCAGAATCAGCCCCAGCATTTT. This translates into CASSGGGTGQNQPQHF.

V and J are TRBV12-3 or TRBV12-4 and TRBJ2-3; the D is unclear. This CDR3 region has 12 residues. V was cut by 5 bases and J by 2 bases, with 5 bases left in between. CDR3 protein: CASSGITDTQYF. The CDR3 DNA reads TGTGCCAGCAGTGGTATCACAGATACGCAGTATTTT.

J is TRBJ1-5 and V is TRBV6-2 or TRBV6-3; a possible D gene is TRBD1 (5 bases). The CDR3 sequence is 17 residues long. V shed 5 bases and J shed 5 bases, with 22 bases lying between them. In germline, CDR1 is MNHEY, CDR2 SVGEGT. CDR3 DNA: TGTGCCAGCAGTAAAACTTCGGGCCTTGGAGGGGATCAGCCCCAGCATTTT. It encodes CASSKTSGLGGDQPQHF.

The chain joins TRBV6-1 to TRBJ1-2; 7 bases are a match to TRBD1. Germline-derived CDR1 and CDR2 are MNHNS and SASEGT. The junction had 15 bases not matched to a gene; V was cut back by 10 bases and J by 1 base. The CDR3 has 16 amino acids. The DNA for the CDR3 is TGTGCCACCGGGAAAAGCTTGACAGGGATTAACTATGGCTACACCTTC. Protein product: CATGKSLTGINYGYTF.

This clonotype was seen more than once but under ten times. V is TRBV5-1 and J is TRBJ2-5; D not resolved. The germline gives CDR1 SGHRS, CDR2 YFSETQ. V lost 0 bases, J lost 4 bases, and 10 bases lay in between. The CDR3 is 14 residues long. CDR3 DNA: TGCGCCAGCAGCTTGGTGGCAGCCGGAGAGACCCAGTACTTC. This translates into CASSLVAAGETQYF.

As concerns this clonotype: This clone may be a read error of a much larger clone one base away. This chain connects TRBV12-3 or TRBV12-4 to TRBJ2-1; the match to TRBD2 covers 11 bases. Trimming at V came to 4 bases and at J to 7 bases, leaving 12 bases not matched to a gene. This CDR3 contains 17 residues. CDR3 amino acids: CASSSAILAGVLNEQFF. In DNA form, the CDR3 reads TGTGCCAGCAGTTCAGCCATACTAGCGGGAGTCTTAAATGAGCAGTTCTTC.

The chain joins TRBV4-3 to TRBJ2-1, with 9 bases lining up with TRBD1. Losses at the gene ends were 0 bases for V and 3 bases for J; bases not matched to a gene: 12. CDR1 is LGHNA and CDR2 is YSLEER in the germline V gene. The CDR3 loop spans 19 amino acids. CDR3 amino acids: CASSQDGEMGTGYYNEQFF. The CDR3 DNA is TGCGCCAGCAGCCAAGATGGGGAGATGGGGACAGGGTACTACAATGAGCAGTTCTTC.

In DNA form, the CDR3 reads TGTGCCAGCAGCTTAGACCTCGGAGCCGGAGATACGCAGTATTTT. Translated: CASSLDLGAGDTQYF. The chain recombines TRBV7-2 with TRBJ2-3; D is unresolved. The length of the CDR3 is 15 residues. The germline V and J ends were trimmed by 1 base and 5 bases, with 13 bases remaining between them. In germline, CDR1 is SGHTA, CDR2 FQGNSA.